This T cell receptor beta chain was documented in a study of cytomegalovirus exposure and HLA in healthy donors. Points from the study as a whole: Common viral pathogens seemed to be connected with several of the most significant clusters, according to a later analysis.

Note on this clone: Antigen specificity is unknown.

It was with 60 Vbeta and 13 Jbeta primers that the PCR ran. Here immunoSEQ multiplex PCR was the method, and the copy in TCRdb shows in-frame clones only, minus some. The sample features about 100,000 clones, with 5.5% to 6.5% in its top ten. Trimming left V 0 bases short and J 8 bases short, with 5 bases between. CDR1 is SGHDT, CDR2 YYEEEE, per germline. The CDR3 covers 12 residues. The clonotype comes from a girl aged 10 to 17 in good health and CMV-seropositive. This chain connects TRBV5-6 to TRBJ2-2; no reliable D call. Source material: PBMCs. CDR3 DNA sequence: TGTGCCAGCAGCTTGGGCGCGGGGGAGCTGTTTTTT. It specifies CASSLGAGELFF.